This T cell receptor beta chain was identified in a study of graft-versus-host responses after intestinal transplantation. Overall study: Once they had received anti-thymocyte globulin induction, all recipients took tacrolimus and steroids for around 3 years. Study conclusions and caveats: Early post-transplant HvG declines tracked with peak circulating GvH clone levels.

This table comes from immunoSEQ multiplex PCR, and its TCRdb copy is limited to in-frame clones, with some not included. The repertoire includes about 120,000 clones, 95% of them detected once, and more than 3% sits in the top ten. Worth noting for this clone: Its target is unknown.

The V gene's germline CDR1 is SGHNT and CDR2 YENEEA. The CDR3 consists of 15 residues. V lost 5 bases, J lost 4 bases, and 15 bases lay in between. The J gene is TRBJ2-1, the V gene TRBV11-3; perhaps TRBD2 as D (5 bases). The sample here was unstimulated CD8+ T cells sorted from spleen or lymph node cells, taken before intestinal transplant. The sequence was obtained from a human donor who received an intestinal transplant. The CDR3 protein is CASSLRGSLYNEQFF. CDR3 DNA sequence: TGTGCCAGCAGCCTGAGAGGGAGTTTGTACAATGAGCAGTTCTTC.